This TCR beta chain stems from a study of shared clonotypes between healthy human individuals. Study-wide results and caveats: Relative to their counterparts shared across all four donors, non-shared clonotypes exhibited diminished generation probabilities. Researchers found naive subsets generally carried larger estimated richness than memory subsets.

Of note for this clone: Antigen specificity is unknown.

Assay: immunoSEQ multiplex PCR; the TCRdb copy retains only in-frame clones and omits some. The table shows about 980,000 clones, with approximately 80% occurring only once. This CDR3 spans 15 amino acids. Germline V CDR1 and CDR2: SNHLY, FYNNEI. Trimming removed 1 base from V and 3 bases from J; junction bases left unmatched: 2. Sequenced sample: memory CD4+ T cells sorted from blood. As for subset: CD45RA-negative fraction. This sequence originates from a man aged 18 to 29 in good health. V and J are TRBV2 and TRBJ1-4; TRBD1 matches at 7 bases. The CDR3 DNA reads TGTGCCAGCAGTGAAGGAGGGACAGCTAATGAAAAACTGTTTTTT. Translated, it gives CASSEGGTANEKLFF.